These 22 T cell receptor beta chains were sequenced from one sample in a study of naive and memory T cell subsets. Points from the study as a whole: Possibly reflecting memory cells re-expressing CD45RA, a few larger clonotypes occurred in naive repertoires, especially CD8.

The antigens of these receptors remain unknown. The beta constant-region primer was an equimolar mix of two oligonucleotides covering TRBC1 and TRBC2. The ligated cDNA underwent four PCR rounds using SP2 and nested alpha and beta constant-region primers. TCRdb processed the UMI-ligation and nested PCR reads anew with MiXCR; each CDR3 protein has one entry. The sample has about 160,000 distinct CDR3 sequences; under 25% are singletons. Sample: naive CD4+ T cells from blood. These receptors were taken from a human donor in good health.

The V and J genes are TRBV20-1 and TRBJ2-1, with unresolved D. Per the germline V gene, CDR1 is DFQATT and CDR2 is SNEGSKA (reference sequence). Deletions cut 3 bases from V and 3 bases from J, with 12 bases between. The CDR3 covers 14 residues. The CDR3 reads CSASIKVGYNEQFF. CDR3 DNA: TGCAGTGCTAGTATCAAGGTGGGCTACAATGAGCAGTTCTTC.

This clonotype was observed a few times. This rearrangement joins TRBV7-9 to TRBJ1-1, with TRBD1 as a possible D gene (5 bases). CDR3 length: 16 amino acids. V lost 5 bases to trimming and J lost 3 bases, with 19 bases between them. Per germline, CDR1 SEHNR and CDR2 FQNEAQ (reference sequence). The CDR3, as DNA: TGTGCCAGCAGCCCACGGCTTGGGGGAAGTGACACTGAAGCTTTCTTT. Its translation is CASSPRLGGSDTEAFF.

The chain recombines TRBV27 with TRBJ2-7; either TRBD1 or TRBD2 may supply D (5 bases each). Trimming removed 6 bases at V and 3 bases at J, with 18 bases between. The CDR3 has 15 residues. In germline, CDR1 is MNHEY, CDR2 SMNVEV (reference sequence). CDR3 protein: CASSREGRPFYEQYF. The CDR3 bases are TGTGCCAGCAGCAGAGAGGGGCGCCCCTTCTACGAGCAGTACTTC.

This chain uses TRBV6-6 with TRBJ1-1; D is undetermined. Germline CDR1 is MNHNY and CDR2 is SVGAGI (reference sequence). V shed 5 bases and J shed 4 bases, with 8 bases lying between them. CDR3 size: 12 residues. The CDR3 region has the DNA TGTGCCAGCAGTCCCCGGCCCACTGAAGCTTTCTTT. This gives the protein CASSPRPTEAFF.

This chain links TRBV29-1 with TRBJ2-3, with D unresolved. The CDR3 has 11 residues. V was shortened by 3 bases and J by 3 bases, with 4 bases between the two germline ends. Per the germline V gene, CDR1 is SQVTM and CDR2 is ANQGSEA. In DNA form, the CDR3 reads TGCAGCGTTGAGAGGACAGATACGCAGTATTTT. Protein sequence: CSVERTDTQYF.

This clonotype was picked up a small number of times. The CDR3 here is CASSLWGEKLFF. The CDR3 DNA reads TGTGCCAGCAGTCTTTGGGGGGAGAAACTGTTTTTT. The chain combines TRBV6-5 with TRBJ1-4; D perhaps matches TRBD1 (5 bases). The CDR3 contains 12 residues. The germline V gene encodes CDR1 MNHEY and CDR2 SVGAGI. V lost 5 bases to trimming and J lost 11 bases, with 12 bases between them.

The gene calls are TRBV21-1 and TRBJ1-6; the table's D call, TRBD1, was not checked against the DNA. TRBV21-1 is flagged as a pseudogene. This CDR3 comprises 18 residues. The CDR3 region is CASSVRDRGARWNSPLHF. CDR3 sequence (DNA): TGTGCCAGCAGCGTCCGGGACAGGGGGGCCCGATGGAATTCACCCCTCCACTTT.

The chain has TRBV7-2 and TRBJ2-1; 11 bases agree with TRBD2. Germline CDR1 SGHTA, CDR2 FQGNSA. This CDR3 is 17 amino acids long. The J segment lost 8 bases and the V segment lost 1 base, leaving 10 bases of the junction unmatched. CDR3 protein: CASSLVAASGRLYEQFF. CDR3 in DNA: TGTGCCAGCAGCTTAGTAGCGGCTAGCGGGAGGTTGTATGAGCAGTTCTTC.

This clonotype was picked up a small number of times. The J gene is TRBJ2-3, the V gene TRBV7-9; D is uncertain. The V end lost 1 base, the J end lost 2 bases, and 7 bases lay between the germline ends. This CDR3 region has 14 residues. In germline, CDR1 is SEHNR, CDR2 FQNEAQ (reference sequence). CDR3 sequence (DNA): TGTGCCAGCAGCTTAGGGCAGTACACAGATACGCAGTATTTT. It translates to CASSLGQYTDTQYF.

The chain joins TRBV20-1 to TRBJ2-5; 12 bases align to TRBD2. The CDR3 consists of 16 residues. Germline CDR1 is DFQATT and CDR2 is SNEGSKA (reference sequence). The trim removed 3 bases at V and 4 bases at J, leaving 9 bases unmatched. The CDR3 spells CSASITSGRIRETQYF. CDR3 bases: TGCAGTGCTAGTATAACTAGCGGGAGGATCCGAGAGACCCAGTACTTC.

V usage is TRBV6-5 and J usage is TRBJ1-1; 8 bases align to TRBD1. The CDR3 covers 18 residues. V was pared by 3 bases and J by 0 bases, with 12 bases of the junction left unmatched. Germline CDR1 is MNHEY and CDR2 is SVGAGI. CDR3 loop: CASSYDRGRGPLNTEAFF. As DNA, the CDR3 is TGTGCCAGCAGTTATGACAGGGGAAGAGGCCCTTTGAACACTGAAGCTTTCTTT.

DNA for the CDR3: TGTGCCTGGGGCGGGGCCGACAGCAGAGGGTACTACGAGCAGTACTTC. Translated: CAWGGADSRGYYEQYF. The chain joins TRBV30 to TRBJ2-7; D may be TRBD2 (6 bases). V was pared by 5 bases and J by 3 bases, with 23 bases between. The CDR3 contains 16 residues. Germline CDR1 GTSNPN, CDR2 SVGIG (reference sequence).

This clonotype has only a few counts. The rearrangement uses TRBV6-1 and TRBJ1-1; D gene unclear. The CDR3 runs 15 residues. Trimming pared 2 bases from V and 3 bases from J, leaving 13 bases between. The germline gives CDR1 MNHNS, CDR2 SASEGT. CDR3 region: CASSERNPGYTEAFF. The CDR3 DNA reads as TGTGCCAGCAGTGAAAGGAATCCTGGGTACACTGAAGCTTTCTTT.

There are a few counts of this clonotype. CDR3 in amino acids: CASSLLGRGYEQYF. DNA for the CDR3: TGCGCCAGCAGCTTGTTGGGACGGGGTTACGAGCAGTACTTC. The chain joins TRBV5-1 to TRBJ2-7; the D call may be TRBD1 or TRBD2 (5 bases each). Deletions cut 1 base from V and 4 bases from J, with 12 bases between. Germline loops: CDR1 SGHRS, CDR2 YFSETQ. The CDR3 extends over 14 amino acids.

The J gene is TRBJ1-1, the V gene TRBV6-5; TRBD1 is a possible D gene (5 bases). The V gene lost 6 bases and the J gene lost 4 bases, with 15 bases spanning the gap. This CDR3 region has 14 residues. Germline lookup yields CDR1 MNHEY and CDR2 SVGAGI. CDR3 DNA sequence: TGTGCCAGCAGGCCCACGAGGGGAGGCACTGAAGCTTTCTTT. Translated, it gives CASRPTRGGTEAFF.

This clonotype was seen a few times. The chain has TRBV7-2 and TRBJ2-3; no clear D gene. Germline lookup yields CDR1 SGHTA and CDR2 FQGNSA. The CDR3 is 12 residues long. V lost 5 bases and J lost 4, with 7 bases in between. The CDR3 loop reads CASSQSADTQYF. CDR3 nucleotide sequence: TGTGCCAGCAGCCAGAGCGCAGATACGCAGTATTTT.

This clonotype was picked up a small number of times. The J gene is TRBJ1-2, the V gene TRBV4-2, with D possibly being TRBD1 (5 bases). In germline, CDR1 is LGHNA, CDR2 YNFKEQ. V gave up 4 bases and J gave up 0 bases, with 12 bases separating them. The CDR3 runs to 15 residues. The CDR3 is CASSPRQYANYGYTF. Written as DNA, the CDR3 is TGTGCCAGCAGCCCACGACAGTATGCTAACTATGGCTACACCTTC.

This chain links TRBV28 with TRBJ1-5; D ambiguous. Looked up from germline, CDR1 is MDHEN and CDR2 is SYDVKM. Trimming shortened V by 5 bases and J by 7 bases, and 18 bases separated the two germline ends. The CDR3 runs 15 residues. CDR3 protein: CASSLKDGPWQPQHF. Here the CDR3 DNA reads TGTGCCAGCAGTCTAAAGGACGGCCCATGGCAGCCCCAGCATTTT. The variable domain in full, with the rest retrieved from reference TRBV28 and TRBJ1-5, is DVKVTQSSRYLVKRTGEKVFLECVQDMDHENMFWYRQDPGLGLRLIYFSYDVKMKEKGDIPEGYSVSREKKERFSLILESASTNQTSMYLCASSLKDGPWQPQHFGDGTRLSIL.

The rearrangement uses TRBV12-5 and TRBJ2-7; D is uncertain. Germline V gives CDR1 LGHNT, CDR2 FRNRAP. The CDR3 spans 16 residues. Trimming removed 2 bases from V and 1 base from J, with 15 bases in between. In nucleotides, the CDR3 is TGTGCTAGTGGTTTGCTTGGCTACCTCTCATCCTACGAGCAGTACTTC. This gives the protein CASGLLGYLSSYEQYF.

The rearrangement uses TRBV5-1 and TRBJ1-6; TRBD1 matches 7 bases. Per germline, CDR1 SGHRS and CDR2 YFSETQ. Trimming at V came to 5 bases and at J to 6 bases, leaving 8 bases not matched to a gene. This CDR3 has 15 amino acids. Here the CDR3 DNA reads TGCGCCAGCAGATCAGGGGACAGCGGTAATTCACCCCTCCACTTT. It encodes CASRSGDSGNSPLHF.

This clonotype has a handful of counts. V and J are TRBV28 and TRBJ2-7, with a possible D match to TRBD1 (5 bases). Germline assignment: CDR1 MDHEN and CDR2 SYDVKM. This CDR3 region has 13 residues. V shed 2 bases and J shed 2 bases, with 7 bases lying between them. CDR3 residues: CASSLRTPYEQYF. CDR3 DNA sequence: TGTGCCAGCAGTTTAAGGACACCCTACGAGCAGTACTTC.

The chain has TRBV6-2 or TRBV6-3 and TRBJ1-2; 9 bases fit TRBD1. The V segment lost 0 bases and the J segment 8 bases; nucleotides outside the gene matches: 7. CDR3 size: 15 residues. The V gene's germline CDR1 is MNHEY and CDR2 SVGEGT. DNA for the CDR3: TGTGCCAGCAGTTACTCACCGGGACAGGGATCGGGCTACACCTTC. Protein product: CASSYSPGQGSGYTF.